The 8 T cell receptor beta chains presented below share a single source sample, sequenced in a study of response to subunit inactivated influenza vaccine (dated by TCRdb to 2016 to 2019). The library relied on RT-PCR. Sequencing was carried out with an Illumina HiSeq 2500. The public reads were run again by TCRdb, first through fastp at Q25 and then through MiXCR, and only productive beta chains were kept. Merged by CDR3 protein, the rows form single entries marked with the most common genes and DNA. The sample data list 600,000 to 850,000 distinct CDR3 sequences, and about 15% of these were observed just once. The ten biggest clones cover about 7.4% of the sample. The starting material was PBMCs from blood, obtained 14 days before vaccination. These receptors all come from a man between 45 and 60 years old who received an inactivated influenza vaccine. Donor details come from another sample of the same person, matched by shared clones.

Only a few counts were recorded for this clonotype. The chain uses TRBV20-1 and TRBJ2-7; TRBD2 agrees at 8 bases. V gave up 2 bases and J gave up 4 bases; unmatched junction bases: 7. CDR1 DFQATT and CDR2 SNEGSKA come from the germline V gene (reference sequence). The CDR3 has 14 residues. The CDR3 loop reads CSARNPSGRYEQYF. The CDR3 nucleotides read TGCAGTGCTAGAAATCCTAGCGGGCGTTACGAGCAGTACTTC.

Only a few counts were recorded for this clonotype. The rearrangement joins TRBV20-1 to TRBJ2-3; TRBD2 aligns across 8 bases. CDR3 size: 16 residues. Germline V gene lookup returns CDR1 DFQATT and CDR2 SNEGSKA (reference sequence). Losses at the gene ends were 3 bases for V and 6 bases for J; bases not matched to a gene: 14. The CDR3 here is CSASDSAGAGWDTQYF. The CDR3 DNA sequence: TGCAGTGCTAGTGATTCAGCGGGAGCGGGTTGGGATACGCAGTATTTT.

CDR3 DNA sequence: TGCAGCGTACCTGGACTAGCGGGAGGGCCGGGGGATACGCAGTATTTT. It translates to CSVPGLAGGPGDTQYF. V gene TRBV29-1 combines with J gene TRBJ2-3; 15 positions agree with TRBD2. This CDR3 has 16 amino acids. V lost 6 bases and J lost 6; bases outside the gene matches: 10. Germline V gene lookup returns CDR1 SQVTM and CDR2 ANQGSEA.

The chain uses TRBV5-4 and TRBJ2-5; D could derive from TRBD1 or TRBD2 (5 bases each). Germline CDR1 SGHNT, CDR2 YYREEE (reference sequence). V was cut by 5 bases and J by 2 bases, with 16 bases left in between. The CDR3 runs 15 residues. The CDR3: CASRRGTDLQETQYF. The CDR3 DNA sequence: TGTGCCAGCAGACGTGGGACCGACTTACAAGAGACCCAGTACTTC.

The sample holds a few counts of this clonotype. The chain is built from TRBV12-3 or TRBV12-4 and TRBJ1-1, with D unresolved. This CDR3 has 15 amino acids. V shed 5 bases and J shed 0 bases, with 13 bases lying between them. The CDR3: CASSPNEILNTEAFF. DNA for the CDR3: TGTGCCAGCAGTCCAAACGAAATTTTGAACACTGAAGCTTTCTTT.

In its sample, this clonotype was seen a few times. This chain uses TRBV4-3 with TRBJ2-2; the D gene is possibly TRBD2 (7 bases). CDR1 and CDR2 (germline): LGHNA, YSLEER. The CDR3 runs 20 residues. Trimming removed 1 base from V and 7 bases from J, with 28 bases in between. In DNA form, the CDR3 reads TGCGCCAGCAGCCAAGCCCCCGTGGGGCGGGGGCCCCTTATGGGCGGGGAGCTGTTTTTT. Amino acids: CASSQAPVGRGPLMGGELFF.

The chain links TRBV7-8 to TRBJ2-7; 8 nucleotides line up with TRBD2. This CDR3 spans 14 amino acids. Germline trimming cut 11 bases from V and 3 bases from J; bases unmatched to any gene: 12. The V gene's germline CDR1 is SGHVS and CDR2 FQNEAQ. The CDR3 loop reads CASQPLAGNYEQYF. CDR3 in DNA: TGTGCCTCGCAGCCCCTAGCGGGCAACTACGAGCAGTACTTC.

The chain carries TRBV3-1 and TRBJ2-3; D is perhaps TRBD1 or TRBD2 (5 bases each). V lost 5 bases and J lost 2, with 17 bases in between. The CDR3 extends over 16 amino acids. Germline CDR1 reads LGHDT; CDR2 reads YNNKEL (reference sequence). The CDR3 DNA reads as TGTGCCAGCAGCTTGTCCGGGACCGAGAACACAGATACGCAGTATTTT. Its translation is CASSLSGTENTDTQYF.